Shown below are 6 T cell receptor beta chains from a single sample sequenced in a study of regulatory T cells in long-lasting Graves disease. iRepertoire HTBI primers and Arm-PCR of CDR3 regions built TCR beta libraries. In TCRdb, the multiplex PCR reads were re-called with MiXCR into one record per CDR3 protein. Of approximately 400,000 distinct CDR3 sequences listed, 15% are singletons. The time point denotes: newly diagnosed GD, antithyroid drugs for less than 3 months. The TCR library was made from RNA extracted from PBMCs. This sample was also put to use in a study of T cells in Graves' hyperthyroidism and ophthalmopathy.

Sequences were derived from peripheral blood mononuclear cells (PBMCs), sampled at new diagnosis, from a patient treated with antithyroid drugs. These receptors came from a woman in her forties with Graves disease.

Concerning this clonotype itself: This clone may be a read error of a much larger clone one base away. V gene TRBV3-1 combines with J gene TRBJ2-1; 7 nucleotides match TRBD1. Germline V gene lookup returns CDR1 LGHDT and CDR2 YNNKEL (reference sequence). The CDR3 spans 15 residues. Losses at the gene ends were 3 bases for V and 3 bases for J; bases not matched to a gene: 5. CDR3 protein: CASSHGTVVYNEQFF. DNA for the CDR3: TGTGCCAGCAGCCACGGGACAGTAGTCTACAATGAGCAGTTCTTC.

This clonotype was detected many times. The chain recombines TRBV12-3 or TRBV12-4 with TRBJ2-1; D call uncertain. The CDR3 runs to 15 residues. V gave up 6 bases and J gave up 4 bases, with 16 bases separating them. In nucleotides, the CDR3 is TGTGCCAGCAGCGCACCTGGGCTCTATTACAATGAGCAGTTCTTC. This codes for CASSAPGLYYNEQFF.

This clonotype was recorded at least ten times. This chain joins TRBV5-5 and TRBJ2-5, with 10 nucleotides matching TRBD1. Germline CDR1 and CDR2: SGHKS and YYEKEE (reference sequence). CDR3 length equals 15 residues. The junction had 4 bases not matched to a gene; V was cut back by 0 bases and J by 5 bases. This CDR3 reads CASSLGQGAQETQYF. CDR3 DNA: TGTGCCAGCAGCTTGGGACAGGGGGCGCAGGAGACCCAGTACTTC.

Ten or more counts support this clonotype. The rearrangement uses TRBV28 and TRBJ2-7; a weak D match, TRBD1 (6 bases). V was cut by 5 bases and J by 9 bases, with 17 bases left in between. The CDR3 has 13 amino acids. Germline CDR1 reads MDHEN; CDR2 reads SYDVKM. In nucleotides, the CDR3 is TGTGCCAGCAGTCCCCTCGGACAGTATGGGCAGTACTTC. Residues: CASSPLGQYGQYF.

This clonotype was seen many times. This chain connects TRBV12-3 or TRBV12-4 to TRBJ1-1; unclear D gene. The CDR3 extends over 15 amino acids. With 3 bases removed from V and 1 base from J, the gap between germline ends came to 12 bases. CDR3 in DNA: TGTGCCAGCAGTTTTTTATCCAAGCCGAACACTGAAGCTTTCTTT. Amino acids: CASSFLSKPNTEAFF.

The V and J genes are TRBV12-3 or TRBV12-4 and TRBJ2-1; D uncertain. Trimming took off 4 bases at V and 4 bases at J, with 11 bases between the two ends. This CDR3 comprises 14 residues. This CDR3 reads CASSYSPDYNEQFF. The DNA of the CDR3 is TGTGCCAGCAGTTACTCCCCGGATTACAATGAGCAGTTCTTC.